The 32 T cell receptor beta chains below come from one sample, sequenced in a study of sequential checkpoint blockade in melanoma. Indicated treatment: randomized to nivolumab then ipilimumab (arm A) or the reverse (arm B). This table comes from immunoSEQ multiplex PCR, and its TCRdb copy is limited to in-frame clones, with some not included. The table shows approximately 10,000 clones, with 27% occurring only once. The sequencing here drew on tumor tissue (inferred from file names), taken from a patient given nivolumab and ipilimumab in sequence. These TCRs come from a human donor with melanoma.

The chain combines TRBV7-6 with TRBJ2-2; 7 bases map to TRBD2. The germline gives CDR1 SGHVS, CDR2 FNYEAQ. This CDR3 region has 17 residues. J was trimmed by 2 bases and V by 3 bases; bases with no gene match: 9. The CDR3 loop reads CASSFLLAGENTGELFF. Here the CDR3 DNA reads TGTGCCAGCAGCTTTTTGTTGGCGGGGGAAAACACCGGGGAGCTGTTTTTT.

This clone has at least ten counts. The chain uses TRBV11-3 and TRBJ2-3; D possibly corresponds to TRBD2 (6 bases). In germline, CDR1 is SGHNT, CDR2 YENEEA. The length of the CDR3 is 15 residues. Trimming pared 5 bases from V and 2 bases from J, leaving 14 bases between. CDR3 coding DNA: TGTGCCAGCAGCCGCGGAGGGGTATTCACAGATACGCAGTATTTT. Residues: CASSRGGVFTDTQYF.

This clone was detected a few times. The chain couples TRBV19 to TRBJ2-2; D call uncertain. The germline V gene encodes CDR1 LNHDA and CDR2 SQIVND (reference sequence). CDR3 length equals 11 residues. V was clipped by 3 bases and J by 8 bases, with 4 bases between them. The CDR3, as DNA: TGTGCCAGTAGTATGGTAGGGGAGCTGTTTTTT. It specifies CASSMVGELFF.

This chain connects TRBV6-8 to TRBJ1-1; D is ambiguous. This CDR3 region has 12 residues. The V and J ends lost 4 bases and 4 bases respectively, with 7 bases between them. Germline lookup yields CDR1 MNHGY and CDR2 SAAAGT. CDR3 loop: CASSSVSTEAFF. The CDR3 nucleotides are TGTGCCAGCAGTTCGGTGAGCACTGAAGCTTTCTTT.

The chain links TRBV4-1 to TRBJ1-2, with D maybe TRBD1 (6 bases). Germline V lookup: CDR1 MGHRA, CDR2 YSYEKL. The germline V and J ends were trimmed by 4 bases and 7 bases, with 22 bases remaining between them. The CDR3 covers 16 residues. CDR3 coding DNA: TGCGCCAGCAGCCCCCCCATCCCCGGGGGCAGGGTTGGCTACACCTTC. Encoded protein: CASSPPIPGGRVGYTF.

The chain uses TRBV5-1 and TRBJ2-1; tentative D call: TRBD1 (6 bases). Per the germline V gene, CDR1 is SGHRS and CDR2 is YFSETQ. Trimming removed 1 base from V and 6 bases from J, with 11 bases in between. This CDR3 is built from 14 residues. This CDR3 is CASSLFPGVNEQFF. The CDR3 bases are TGCGCCAGCAGCTTGTTTCCAGGGGTCAATGAGCAGTTCTTC.

The gene calls are TRBV6-8 and TRBJ2-7; D uncertain. The V end lost 5 bases, the J end lost 3 bases, and 8 bases lay between the germline ends. The CDR3 covers 12 residues. The germline V gene has CDR1 MNHGY and CDR2 SAAAGT. In DNA, the CDR3 is TGTGCCAGCAGTGAGACCAGCTACGAGCAGTACTTC. As protein: CASSETSYEQYF.

This clone was counted only a few times. The chain links TRBV18 to TRBJ1-1; perhaps TRBD1 as D (6 bases). Germline loops: CDR1 KGHSH, CDR2 LQKENI. The CDR3 totals 12 residues. The V end lost 6 bases, the J end lost 6 bases, and 11 bases lay between the germline ends. The DNA for the CDR3 is TGTGCCAGCTCTCAACAGGGAGCTGAAGCTTTCTTT. Translation: CASSQQGAEAFF.

The chain uses TRBV5-1 and TRBJ1-1; 9 bases match TRBD1. Looked up from germline, CDR1 is SGHRS and CDR2 is YFSETQ. V gave up 4 bases and J gave up 0 bases; unmatched junction bases: 10. The CDR3 contains 17 residues. The chain's CDR3 is CASSAGTGIWVNTEAFF. CDR3 nucleotide sequence: TGCGCCAGCAGCGCCGGGACAGGGATTTGGGTGAACACTGAAGCTTTCTTT.

Many counts were recorded for this clone. V is TRBV11-3 and J is TRBJ2-3; 7 bases match TRBD2. CDR3 size: 15 residues. The V gene end was trimmed by 0 bases and the J gene end by 2 bases; junction bases not matched to a gene: 2. In germline, CDR1 is SGHNT, CDR2 YENEEA. The CDR3 DNA is TGTGCCAGCAGCTTAGAAACTAGCGACACAGATACGCAGTATTTT. It codes for CASSLETSDTDTQYF.

Within the sample, this clone is medium-sized. The V gene is TRBV9, the J gene TRBJ2-1; possible D gene TRBD1, 6 bases. The germline V gene has CDR1 SGDLS and CDR2 YYNGEE. The CDR3 contains 15 residues. V was clipped by 1 base and J by 6 bases, with 14 bases between them. The CDR3 loop is CASSVRTALGNEQFF. DNA for the CDR3: TGTGCCAGCAGCGTACGGACAGCGTTGGGCAATGAGCAGTTCTTC.

The CDR3 reads CASGLGWTANQPQHF. CDR3 bases: TGTGCTAGTGGTTTGGGGTGGACAGCAAATCAGCCCCAGCATTTT. The gene calls are TRBV12-5 and TRBJ1-5; a possible D gene is TRBD1 (6 bases). V lost 1 base and J lost 4, with 11 bases in between. The CDR3 extends over 15 amino acids. CDR1 and CDR2 from the germline V gene are LGHNT and FRNRAP.

In this sample, this clone turned up a few times. The J gene is TRBJ1-3, the V gene TRBV19; D is uncertain. Trimming shortened V by 7 bases and J by 0 bases, and 10 bases separated the two germline ends. This CDR3 is built from 14 residues. The germline V gene has CDR1 LNHDA and CDR2 SQIVND (reference sequence). The CDR3 loop is CASKPGTSGNTIYF. CDR3 nucleotide sequence: TGTGCCAGTAAACCGGGTACCTCTGGAAACACCATATATTTT.

This clone was seen only once. The chain couples TRBV16 to TRBJ1-5; possibly TRBD1 for D (6 bases). Germline V gene data show CDR1 as KGHSY and CDR2 as FQNENV. V lost 1 base and J lost 2, with 12 bases in between. The CDR3 is 16 amino acids. DNA of the CDR3: TGTGCCAGCAGCCAATGGGGGGCAGGTGGCAATCAGCCCCAGCATTTT. Its translation: CASSQWGAGGNQPQHF.

This clone was seen a few times. This sequence joins TRBV6-8 and TRBJ1-1; TRBD1 agrees at 10 bases. The CDR3 contains 15 residues. V lost 5 bases and J lost 4; bases outside the gene matches: 7. From germline, CDR1 is MNHGY and CDR2 SAAAGT. Written as DNA, the CDR3 is TGTGCCAGCAGTGTCGGGACAGGGGCGTTCACTGAAGCTTTCTTT. This codes for CASSVGTGAFTEAFF.

This clone appeared a few times. CDR3 in DNA: TGTGCCAGCCGGCGGGACGGACGCGAGCAGTACTTC. This gives the protein CASRRDGREQYF. The chain employs TRBV9 and TRBJ2-7, with TRBD2 as a possible D gene (6 bases). Germline values: CDR1 SGDLS, CDR2 YYNGEE. V lost 7 bases and J lost 6, with 14 bases in between. The CDR3 extends over 12 amino acids.

This clone was observed at least ten times. The chain couples TRBV6-8 to TRBJ1-2, with a weak D call TRBD1 (5 bases). V was clipped by 5 bases and J by 5 bases, with 9 bases between them. The germline gives CDR1 MNHGY, CDR2 SAAAGT. This CDR3 spans 12 amino acids. CDR3 in amino acids: CASSRDGYGYTF. CDR3 sequence (DNA): TGTGCCAGCAGTCGGGACGGTTATGGCTACACCTTC.

The CDR3 sequence: CASSLAGRSTDTQYF. DNA for the CDR3: TGCGCCAGCAGCTTGGCCGGGCGGTCCACAGATACGCAGTATTTT. The chain links TRBV5-1 to TRBJ2-3; no definite D call. Trimming left V 0 bases short and J 2 bases short, with 10 bases between. Germline lookup yields CDR1 SGHRS and CDR2 YFSETQ. The CDR3 extends over 15 amino acids.

CDR3 amino acids: CSVGRLNTGELFF. The CDR3 DNA reads as TGCAGCGTAGGACGGTTGAACACCGGGGAGCTGTTTTTT. This chain joins TRBV29-1 and TRBJ2-2; D gene unclear. The CDR3 has 13 amino acids. Germline CDR1 reads SQVTM; CDR2 reads ANQGSEA. The ends were cut back, 6 bases at V and 1 base at J, with 9 bases in the middle.

This clone counts as medium-sized. The V gene is TRBV6-8, the J gene TRBJ1-1, with D possibly TRBD1 on 5 matching bases. Between the trimmed V and J ends, which lost 6 bases and 7 bases, there was a span of 12 bases. The CDR3 contains 12 residues. Germline values: CDR1 MNHGY, CDR2 SAAAGT. The CDR3 coding sequence is TGTGCCAGCAGAGCGACAGTTAGTGAAGCTTTCTTT. Protein sequence: CASRATVSEAFF.

The V call is TRBV10-2, the J call TRBJ2-5, with TRBD1 matching over 7 bases. With V trimmed by 0 bases and J by 4 bases, 8 bases remained unmatched. In germline, CDR1 is WSHSY, CDR2 SAAADI. CDR3 length: 16 residues. Written as DNA, the CDR3 is TGCGCCAGCAGTGAGTCGGGCAGGGGGAGTGGAGAGACCCAGTACTTC. Residues: CASSESGRGSGETQYF.

This rearrangement joins TRBV5-1 to TRBJ1-6; 11 bases align to TRBD1. The CDR3 totals 14 residues. J gave up 7 bases and V 3 bases, and 0 bases lay outside the gene matches. Germline loops: CDR1 SGHRS, CDR2 YFSETQ. DNA of the CDR3: TGCGCCAGCAGCTGGACAGGGGGCAATTCACCCCTCCACTTT. This translates into CASSWTGGNSPLHF.

The chain uses TRBV11-3 and TRBJ2-3; TRBD1 aligns across 7 bases. The V gene end was trimmed by 2 bases and the J gene end by 4 bases; junction bases not matched to a gene: 3. Germline values: CDR1 SGHNT, CDR2 YENEEA. The CDR3 length is 14 residues. The CDR3 DNA sequence: TGTGCCAGCAGCTTAATGCAGGGGGCAGATACGCAGTATTTT. This codes for CASSLMQGADTQYF.

This clone was seen a handful of times. CDR3 DNA: TGTGCCAGCAGTTTTCGACAGGGGGCAGGCTATGGCTACACCTTC. Amino acid sequence: CASSFRQGAGYGYTF. The chain carries TRBV28 and TRBJ1-2; 10 positions agree with TRBD1. V was pared by 3 bases and J by 4 bases, with 5 bases of the junction left unmatched. The CDR3 runs to 15 residues. Germline loops: CDR1 MDHEN, CDR2 SYDVKM.

In its sample, this clone was seen a few times. V is TRBV6-8 and J is TRBJ1-1; D not certain. The ends were cut back, 3 bases at V and 5 bases at J, with 16 bases in the middle. The germline gives CDR1 MNHGY, CDR2 SAAAGT. The CDR3 spans 15 residues. The CDR3 reads CASSYSPRDNTEAFF. CDR3 sequence (DNA): TGTGCCAGCAGTTATAGCCCCCGGGATAATACTGAAGCTTTCTTT.

This clone has more than one count but fewer than ten. The V and J genes are TRBV6-8 and TRBJ2-2, with D hard to call. Germline V gives CDR1 MNHGY, CDR2 SAAAGT. The CDR3 runs to 12 residues. Trimming pared 0 bases from V and 6 bases from J, leaving 2 bases between. The CDR3 is CASSYSPGELFF. The CDR3 nucleotides are TGTGCCAGCAGTTACTCCCCCGGGGAGCTGTTTTTT.

This clone occurred a few times. The chain has TRBV28 and TRBJ2-2, with 7 bases that match TRBD2. V was clipped by 11 bases and J by 2 bases; unmatched bases: 8. The CDR3 loop spans 14 amino acids. Germline CDR1 MDHEN, CDR2 SYDVKM. The CDR3 coding sequence is TGTGCCTCCCTGGGGGGGGGAAACACCGGGGAGCTGTTTTTT. Amino acid sequence: CASLGGGNTGELFF.

The chain carries TRBV6-8 and TRBJ1-6; 9 bases line up with TRBD1. Germline trimming cut 5 bases from V and 8 bases from J; bases unmatched to any gene: 4. The germline V gene has CDR1 MNHGY and CDR2 SAAAGT. This CDR3 has 14 amino acids. The CDR3 region is CASSPDRGYSPLHF. CDR3 in DNA: TGTGCCAGCAGTCCGGACAGGGGATATTCACCCCTCCACTTT.

The chain couples TRBV18 to TRBJ1-6; the D is unclear. Germline V gene sequence: CDR1 KGHSH, CDR2 LQKENI. The CDR3 contains 13 residues. Deletions cut 6 bases from V and 11 bases from J, with 14 bases between. CDR3 sequence reads: CASSPDGSPPLHF. The CDR3 region has the DNA TGTGCCAGCTCTCCCGATGGATCCCCACCCCTCCACTTT.

V usage is TRBV19 and J usage is TRBJ1-1; D not certain. Trimming shortened V by 4 bases and J by 4 bases, and 13 bases separated the two germline ends. Germline V CDR1 and CDR2: LNHDA, SQIVND (reference sequence). The CDR3 has 14 residues. The CDR3 DNA reads as TGTGCCAGTAGTAATAGCGTCCGGGGCACTGAAGCTTTCTTT. Its translation: CASSNSVRGTEAFF.

This chain joins TRBV5-1 and TRBJ1-1; tentative D call: TRBD1 (5 bases). The germline V gene encodes CDR1 SGHRS and CDR2 YFSETQ. The CDR3 length is 15 residues. V lost 4 bases, J lost 0 bases, and 13 bases lay in between. As DNA, the CDR3 is TGCGCCAGCAGCCGAGGGGAGGGATTGAACACTGAAGCTTTCTTT. As protein: CASSRGEGLNTEAFF.

Many counts were recorded for this clone. The chain couples TRBV11-3 to TRBJ2-3, with TRBD2 matching 10 bases. Germline trimming cut 5 bases from V and 4 bases from J; bases unmatched to any gene: 6. Germline loops: CDR1 SGHNT, CDR2 YENEEA. The CDR3 contains 15 residues. The CDR3 sequence: CASSPSGGAPDTQYF. The DNA for the CDR3 is TGTGCCAGCAGCCCGAGCGGGGGGGCCCCAGATACGCAGTATTTT. The whole variable domain, filled in from reference TRBV11-3 and TRBJ2-3, reads EAGVVQSPRYKIIEKKQPVAFWCNPISGHNTLYWYLQNLGQGPELLIRYENEEAVDDSQLPKDRFSAERLKGVDSTLKIQPAELGDSAVYLCASSPSGGAPDTQYFGPGTRLTVL.